This entry describes one T cell receptor (beta chain). This clonotype was picked up many times. Its antigen is unknown. Base qualities are missing; no much larger clone stands one base away. Naive CD8 T cell libraries were made from approximately 20,000 to 1,000,000 sorted cells using 10%, 30% or 50% of purified RNA. Naive CD8 T cells, defined as CD8+CD4-CCR7+CD45RA+, were FACS-sorted into RLT Plus buffer on a BD FACSAria II. To test detection sensitivity, Jurkat RNA equal to about nine TCR copies was added to samples of roughly 19,000-1,100,000 naive CD8 T cells. Enrichment of CD8 T cells was done with RosetteSep CD8+ T Cell Enrichment Cocktail plus Ficoll-Paque, and ACK red cell lysis came afterward. The sample originates from a study of molecular identifiers for immune sequencing clone quantification (dated by TCRdb to the late 2010s). Turning to the overall study: For a replicate experiment, the RNA from either roughly 18,000 or 92,000 naive CD8 T cells was divided into five aliquots, and four of those aliquots went on to sequencing. The study was a methods study using CD8 T cells to benchmark molecular-identifier clustering-based TCR repertoire sequencing (MIDCIRS) and TCR RNA copy counting. General conclusions and limits of the study: In CMV-specific effector cells, over 99% of molecules were held by clones above 20 RNA copies, whereas under 1% of molecules were held by such clones in naive cells. The sizes of highly expanded clones could end up underestimated when identical TCR molecules share a barcode. When barcode sub-clustering was omitted, TCR diversity was inflated by chimeric consensus sequences, with chimeras reaching as high as 47%. Naive libraries contained spiked-in Jurkat TCR RNA (10 copies' worth), which is not part of the donor repertoire. Approximately 2.7 recovered TCR RNA copies per cell were obtained by modeling, versus roughly 10 by digital PCR, implying a capture efficiency of 30% to 35%. Spiked-in Jurkat TCR RNA equal to a single cell's worth was reported to be detectable even within one million naive CD8 T cells.

V gives up 6 bases and J gives up 4 bases, and the segment between their germline ends measures 27 bases. Its CDR3 holds 18 amino acids, cysteine through phenylalanine. Only the CDR3 DNA stays, 54 bases, in frame from base 1. From the germline V gene (reference sequence), CDR1 is SEHNR and CDR2 is FQNEAQ. Library prep was done by PCR. The sequencing machine was an Illumina HiSeq 4000. Bulk TCR libraries were generated as previously described, with the TCR primers listed in Table S5 used. Total RNA was purified with the Qiagen AllPrep DNA/RNA kit. Before analysis, reads from multiple sequencing runs of the same library were pooled. Per the authors' processing: Only reads with exact TCR constant sequence were kept, trimmed to 150 nt, and grouped by their 12-nt molecular barcodes. Within each barcode group, reads were sub-clustered at a 15% Levenshtein threshold, and quality-weighted consensus sequences were built per RNA molecule. Non-functional sequences were discarded, and so were lower-count sequences lying one edit away from another sequence. Based on a fit of two negative binomial distributions, barcode sub-clusters having less than 20% of the maximum read count were discarded. TCRdb reprocessing: public reads trimmed at Q25 with fastp, clones called with MiXCR, in-frame beta chains kept. One record per CDR3 amino acid sequence lists the most common genes and DNA. The V and J calls, along with clone size, are taken from TCRdb and not from the paper's own processing. Present in this sample are about half a million distinct CDR3 sequences, 20% to 25% of which were seen just once. 0.7% to 0.95% of the sample is in the top ten clones.

This TCR was recovered from a human donor in good health. Some libraries in this study had Jurkat cell RNA spiked in. The receptor chain draws on TRBV7-9 and TRBJ2-5, with no reliable assignment of the D segment. Sequencing was performed on naive CD8+ T cells from blood, with Jurkat cell RNA spiked in. The cell subset or site tag for this specimen amounts to: FACS-sorted CD8+CD4-CCR7+CD45RA+ naive T cells. The CDR3 protein is CASRPLTAWRTPVETQYF. The sequenced DNA is TGTGCCAGCAGGCCGCTCACCGCATGGCGGACCCCGGTAGAGACCCAGTACTTC.